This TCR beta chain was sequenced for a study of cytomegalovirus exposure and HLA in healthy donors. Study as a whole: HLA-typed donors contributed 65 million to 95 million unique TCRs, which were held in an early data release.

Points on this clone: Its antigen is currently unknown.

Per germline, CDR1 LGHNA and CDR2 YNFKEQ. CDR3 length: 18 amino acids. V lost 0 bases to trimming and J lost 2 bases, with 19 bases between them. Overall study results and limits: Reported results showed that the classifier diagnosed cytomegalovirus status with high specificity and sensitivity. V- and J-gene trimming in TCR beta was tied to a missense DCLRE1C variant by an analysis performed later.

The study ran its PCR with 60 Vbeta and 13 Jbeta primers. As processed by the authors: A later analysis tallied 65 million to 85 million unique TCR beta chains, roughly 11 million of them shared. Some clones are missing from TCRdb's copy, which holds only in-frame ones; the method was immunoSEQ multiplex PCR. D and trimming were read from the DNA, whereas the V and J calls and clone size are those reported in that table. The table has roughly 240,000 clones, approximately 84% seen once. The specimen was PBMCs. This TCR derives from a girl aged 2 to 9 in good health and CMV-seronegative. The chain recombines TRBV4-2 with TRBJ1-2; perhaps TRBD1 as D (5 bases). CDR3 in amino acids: CASSQDPARATWNYGYTF. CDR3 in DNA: TGTGCCAGCAGCCAAGATCCGGCCAGGGCAACCTGGAACTATGGCTACACCTTC.